This entry lists 6 T cell receptor beta chains sequenced from one sample in a study of response to subunit inactivated influenza vaccine. MiXCR, applied by TCRdb to the RT-PCR reads, yields one record per CDR3 protein. This repertoire shows 400,000 to 650,000 distinct CDR3 sequences, 6.5% to 8% found once; its top ten account for around 13%. Sample: PBMCs from blood, taken around 2 years after vaccination. These TCRs come from a man aged 50 to 75 who received an inactivated influenza vaccine.

The chain joins TRBV20-1 to TRBJ2-2; 7 nucleotides line up with TRBD2. The junction had 5 bases not matched to a gene; V was cut back by 6 bases and J by 7 bases. CDR1 DFQATT and CDR2 SNEGSKA come from the germline V gene (reference sequence). This CDR3 is 12 amino acids long. The CDR3 spells CSARGGVGELFF. The CDR3 bases are TGCAGTGCGCGTGGGGGGGTCGGGGAGCTGTTTTTT.

This clonotype has ten or more counts. The CDR3 DNA reads TGCGCCAGCAGCCAAGAGCGCACCGGGGAGCTGTTTTTT. It yields the protein CASSQERTGELFF. The chain joins TRBV4-3 to TRBJ2-2; D is undetermined. Per the germline V gene, CDR1 is LGHNA and CDR2 is YSLEER. This CDR3 contains 13 residues. V dropped 0 bases and J dropped 4 bases, with 3 bases sitting between them.

This clonotype was observed a few times. The chain employs TRBV10-3 and TRBJ1-5; 11 bases are a match to TRBD1. Germline-derived CDR1 and CDR2 are ENHRY and SYGVKD. This CDR3 is 15 amino acids long. V lost 10 bases to trimming and J lost 2 bases; unmatched junction nucleotides: 7. In nucleotides, the CDR3 is TGTGCCACTCGAGGACAGGGGGCAGGCAATCAGCCCCAGCATTTT. As protein: CATRGQGAGNQPQHF.

This clonotype has only a few counts. The CDR3 region is CASSQEPDSYGDQPQHF. DNA of the CDR3: TGCGCCAGCAGCCAAGAACCTGACTCGTACGGGGATCAGCCCCAGCATTTT. This chain uses TRBV4-1 with TRBJ1-5; no firm D call. CDR3 length: 17 amino acids. V lost 0 bases to trimming and J lost 5 bases, with 17 bases between them. Germline V CDR1 and CDR2: MGHRA, YSYEKL.

This clonotype turned up a few times. The chain combines TRBV27 with TRBJ2-1; possibly TRBD1 for D (5 bases). Germline V CDR1 and CDR2: MNHEY, SMNVEV (reference sequence). The CDR3 length is 13 residues. Trimming removed 6 bases from V and 6 bases from J, with 12 bases in between. CDR3 in amino acids: CASRQQGGNEQFF. CDR3 nucleotides: TGTGCCAGCAGGCAGCAGGGTGGCAATGAGCAGTTCTTC.

This clonotype was seen repeatedly, ten times or more. This chain uses TRBV5-1 with TRBJ2-7; 9 positions agree with TRBD1. The CDR3 length is 15 residues. Trimming took 3 bases from V and 4 from J; bases not matched to a gene: 8. From germline, CDR1 is SGHRS and CDR2 YFSETQ. As DNA, the CDR3 is TGCGCCAGCAGCTATGGAGGGACAGGGCTTTACGAGCAGTACTTC. Its protein is CASSYGGTGLYEQYF.